The 14 T cell receptor beta chains presented below share a single source sample, sequenced in a study of T-cell memory formation after mild COVID-19. TCRdb passed the 5' RACE reads through MiXCR, listing each CDR3 protein once. The sample lists almost 550,000 distinct CDR3 sequences; about a fifth were seen once. The material sequenced was PBMCs or a T cell subset sorted from them (not recorded which). These TCRs come from an adult woman who had mild COVID-19 (a few samples of this study predate the infection). Cell type and time point are not known.

This clonotype was found a few times. CDR3 bases: TGTGCCAGCAGGGGCGACAGCACAGATACGCAGTATTTT. As protein: CASRGDSTDTQYF. The chain couples TRBV4-2 to TRBJ2-3; no definite D call. The CDR3 runs to 13 residues. V was cut by 6 bases and J by 0 bases, with 7 bases left in between. Germline V gives CDR1 LGHNA, CDR2 YNFKEQ.

This clonotype was seen a few times. This chain links TRBV15 with TRBJ2-1; TRBD1 aligns across 9 bases. This CDR3 has 15 amino acids. CDR1 is LNHNV and CDR2 is YYDKDF in the germline V gene (reference sequence). J lost 8 bases, V lost 5 bases, and 10 bases had no gene match. The CDR3 sequence is CATSRTGTGPDEQFF. The CDR3 DNA sequence: TGTGCCACCAGCCGGACCGGGACAGGGCCCGATGAGCAGTTCTTC.

In DNA form, the CDR3 reads TGTGCCTGGAGTGTCCAAACCTCTGAAGCTTTCTTT. Its translation is CAWSVQTSEAFF. The rearrangement uses TRBV30 and TRBJ1-1; D is undetermined. This CDR3 comprises 12 residues. Germline V CDR1 and CDR2: GTSNPN, SVGIG (reference sequence). V lost 0 bases and J lost 6, with 8 bases in between. Looking up the rest from reference TRBV30 and TRBJ1-1 gives the full variable domain: SQTIHQWPATLVQPVGSPLSLECTVEGTSNPNLYWYRQAAGRGLQLLFYSVGIGQISSEVPQNLSASRPQDRQFILSSKKLLLSDSGFYLCAWSVQTSEAFFGQGTRLTVV.

The V and J genes are TRBV2 and TRBJ2-7; 7 bases are shared with TRBD1. The length of the CDR3 is 15 residues. The germline V gene has CDR1 SNHLY and CDR2 FYNNEI. With 6 bases clipped from V and 5 bases from J, the junction kept 13 bases outside the gene matches. CDR3 sequence (DNA): TGTGCCAGCAGCCGACAGGGCCAAGGGTTGGACGAGCAGTACTTC. Its translation is CASSRQGQGLDEQYF.

The chain recombines TRBV24-1 with TRBJ1-1, with D possibly matching TRBD1 (6 bases). The CDR3 extends over 13 amino acids. The V gene lost 7 bases and the J gene lost 3 bases, with 11 bases spanning the gap. CDR1 and CDR2 (germline): KGHDR, SFDVKD. The CDR3 bases are TGTGCCACCAGAGAACAGGGATACACTGAAGCTTTCTTT. Translation: CATREQGYTEAFF.

This rearrangement joins TRBV25-1 to TRBJ1-2; 7 bases are a match to TRBD1. The CDR3 runs 15 residues. In germline, CDR1 is MGHDK, CDR2 SYGVNS. V shed 6 bases and J 1 base; nucleotides not matched to a gene: 8. The CDR3 loop reads CASSPPGTVNYGYTF. CDR3 DNA: TGTGCCAGCAGCCCACCCGGGACAGTTAACTATGGCTACACCTTC.

The chain links TRBV7-3 to TRBJ2-5; 8 nucleotides align to TRBD1. CDR3 length: 15 residues. Per germline, CDR1 SGHTA and CDR2 FQGTGA. The V and J ends lost 6 bases and 2 bases, in that order; junction bases with no gene match: 8. Here the CDR3 DNA reads TGTGCCAGCAGAAAAGGGACAGGCATGCAAGAGACCCAGTACTTC. Protein sequence: CASRKGTGMQETQYF.

This clonotype occurred a few times. V usage is TRBV3-1 and J usage is TRBJ2-1; D is possibly TRBD2 (6 bases). Looked up from germline, CDR1 is LGHDT and CDR2 is YNNKEL (reference sequence). CDR3 length equals 12 residues. V lost 8 bases, J lost 1 base, and 6 bases lay in between. The DNA of the CDR3 is TGTGCCAGCGGGGGGTCCTACAATGAGCAGTTCTTC. Translation: CASGGSYNEQFF.

This clonotype has more than one count but fewer than ten. V gene TRBV5-5 combines with J gene TRBJ1-1; D gene unclear. The germline V and J ends were trimmed by 2 bases and 3 bases, with 8 bases remaining between them. The CDR3 spans 13 residues. Germline V lookup: CDR1 SGHKS, CDR2 YYEKEE (reference sequence). In nucleotides, the CDR3 is TGTGCCAGCAGCTTTAGCTCTGACACTGAAGCTTTCTTT. Protein: CASSFSSDTEAFF.

In this sample, this clonotype turned up a few times. The chain couples TRBV5-1 to TRBJ2-7; TRBD2 is a possible D gene (6 bases). The CDR3 extends over 14 amino acids. Trimming removed 6 bases at V and 4 bases at J, with 17 bases between. Germline loops: CDR1 SGHRS, CDR2 YFSETQ. The CDR3 nucleotides read TGCGCCAGCACCTGGGAGCGGGCCGAGTACGAGCAGTACTTC. The encoded protein is CASTWERAEYEQYF. Together with reference TRBV5-1 and TRBJ2-7, the CDR3 gives the full variable domain: KAGVTQTPRYLIKTRGQQVTLSCSPISGHRSVSWYQQTPGQGLQFLFEYFSETQRNKGNFPGRFSGRQFSNSRSEMNVSTLELGDSALYLCASTWERAEYEQYFGPGTRLTVT.

This clonotype has only a few counts. The chain combines TRBV29-1 with TRBJ1-1; no reliable D call. The V gene lost 6 bases and the J gene lost 6 bases, with 17 bases spanning the gap. Per the germline V gene, CDR1 is SQVTM and CDR2 is ANQGSEA. The CDR3 is 13 residues long. CDR3 coding DNA: TGCAGCGTGATGGACTTACTGCCCTCTGAAGCTTTCTTT. Its protein is CSVMDLLPSEAFF. Looking up the rest from reference TRBV29-1 and TRBJ1-1 gives the full variable domain: SAVISQKPSRDICQRGTSLTIQCQVDSQVTMMFWYRQQPGQSLTLIATANQGSEATYESGFVIDKFPISRPNLTFSTLTVSNMSPEDSSIYLCSVMDLLPSEAFFGQGTRLTVV.

This clonotype was observed a handful of times. The chain employs TRBV7-2 and TRBJ1-6; 7 positions match TRBD1. Germline assignment: CDR1 SGHTA and CDR2 FQGNSA. This CDR3 has 15 residues. The V and J ends lost 3 bases and 4 bases, in that order; junction bases with no gene match: 3. The CDR3 region is CASSFQGQYNSPLHF. In nucleotides, the CDR3 is TGTGCCAGCAGCTTTCAGGGACAGTATAATTCACCCCTCCACTTT. The variable domain in full, with the rest retrieved from reference TRBV7-2 and TRBJ1-6, is GAGVSQSPSNKVTEKGKDVELRCDPISGHTALYWYRQSLGQGLEFLIYFQGNSAPDKSGLPSDRFSAERTGGSVSTLTIQRTQQEDSAVYLCASSFQGQYNSPLHFGNGTRLTVT.

Here the CDR3 DNA reads TGCAGCGTGAACGGACTAGCGGGATCCTACGAGCAGTACTTC. Amino acids: CSVNGLAGSYEQYF. The chain combines TRBV29-1 with TRBJ2-7; 12 bases are shared with TRBD2. The CDR3 is 14 residues long. The germline V gene has CDR1 SQVTM and CDR2 ANQGSEA. J was trimmed by 1 base and V by 6 bases; bases with no gene match: 4.

The rearrangement joins TRBV7-9 to TRBJ2-5, with 14 bases aligning to TRBD2. The junction had 5 bases not matched to a gene; V was cut back by 3 bases and J by 5 bases. Germline CDR1 and CDR2: SEHNR and FQNEAQ (reference sequence). This CDR3 region has 16 residues. The CDR3 loop reads CASSLTSGGAGETQYF. DNA for the CDR3: TGTGCCAGCAGCTTGACTAGCGGGGGGGCCGGTGAGACCCAGTACTTC.